This T cell receptor (beta chain) appears in the sequencing data of a study of blood T cell repertoires in COVID-19. Across the whole study: Donors in the United States, Italy and Spain gave samples during acute or convalescent COVID-19. From T cells, B-cell-depleted T cells, or PBMCs came the material, which was cDNA or gDNA.

This clone occurred a few times. V lost 3 bases and J lost 0, with 13 bases in between. The CDR3 runs 16 residues. Germline lookup yields CDR1 SGHKS and CDR2 YYEKEE (reference sequence). Original handling: How many nucleated cells were present was estimated from reference gene primer amplification. Clones were read by immunoSEQ multiplex PCR, and TCRdb kept only the in-frame ones, dropping some. V and J calls and clone size are copied from that table; D and trimming were computed from the DNA. Of about 24,000 clones in the sample, 89% are singletons; the top ten hold around 29%. The sequenced sample consisted of peripheral blood. The receptor comes from a woman aged 70-85 years with active COVID-19. The rearrangement uses TRBV5-5 and TRBJ1-3, with no clear D. The CDR3 region has the DNA TGTGCCAGCAGCTCAGACGGAGCGTACTCTGGAAACACCATATATTTT. Protein: CASSSDGAYSGNTIYF. The full variable domain, with the rest looked up from reference TRBV5-5 and TRBJ1-3, is DAGVTQSPTHLIKTRGQQVTLRCSPISGHKSVSWYQQVLGQGPQFIFQYYEKEERGRGNFPDRFSARQFPNYSSELNVNALLLGDSALYLCASSSDGAYSGNTIYFGEGSWLTVV.